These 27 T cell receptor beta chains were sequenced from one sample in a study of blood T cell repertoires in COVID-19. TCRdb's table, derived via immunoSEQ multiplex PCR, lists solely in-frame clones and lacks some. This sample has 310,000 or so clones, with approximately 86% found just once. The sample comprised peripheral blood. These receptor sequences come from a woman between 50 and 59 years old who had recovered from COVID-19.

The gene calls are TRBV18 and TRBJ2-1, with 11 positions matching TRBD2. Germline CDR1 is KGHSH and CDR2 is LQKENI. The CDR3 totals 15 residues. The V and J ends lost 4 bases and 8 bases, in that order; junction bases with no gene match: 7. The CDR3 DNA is TGTGCCAGCTCACGTACTAGCGGGAGTAAGTATGAGCAGTTCTTC. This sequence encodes CASSRTSGSKYEQFF.

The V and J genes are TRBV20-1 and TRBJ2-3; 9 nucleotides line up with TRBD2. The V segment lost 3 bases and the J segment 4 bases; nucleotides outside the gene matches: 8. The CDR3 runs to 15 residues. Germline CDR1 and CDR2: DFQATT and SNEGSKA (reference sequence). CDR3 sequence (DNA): TGCAGTGCTAGTGCCGGGACTAGCACGGCAGATACGCAGTATTTT. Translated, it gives CSASAGTSTADTQYF.

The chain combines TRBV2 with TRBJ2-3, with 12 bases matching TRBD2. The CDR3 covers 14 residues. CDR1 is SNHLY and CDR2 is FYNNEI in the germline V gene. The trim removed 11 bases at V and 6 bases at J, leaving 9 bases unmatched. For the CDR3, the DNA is TGTGCCGGGGCCCTAGCGGGAGGGGCTGATACGCAGTATTTT. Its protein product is CAGALAGGADTQYF.

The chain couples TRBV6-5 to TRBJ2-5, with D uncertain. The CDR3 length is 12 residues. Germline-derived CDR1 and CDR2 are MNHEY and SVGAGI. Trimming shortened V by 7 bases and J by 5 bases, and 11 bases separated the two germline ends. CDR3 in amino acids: CASKSSKETQYF. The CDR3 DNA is TGTGCCAGCAAGTCAAGCAAGGAGACCCAGTACTTC.

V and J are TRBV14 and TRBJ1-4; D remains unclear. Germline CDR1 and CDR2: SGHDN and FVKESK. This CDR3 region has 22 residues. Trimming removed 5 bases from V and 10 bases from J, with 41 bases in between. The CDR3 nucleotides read TGTGCCAGCAGCGAGAAGGTGGCGGGGTTTAATGGTCCCCCCGGGAATCTAGGAAAACTGTTTTTT. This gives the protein CASSEKVAGFNGPPGNLGKLFF.

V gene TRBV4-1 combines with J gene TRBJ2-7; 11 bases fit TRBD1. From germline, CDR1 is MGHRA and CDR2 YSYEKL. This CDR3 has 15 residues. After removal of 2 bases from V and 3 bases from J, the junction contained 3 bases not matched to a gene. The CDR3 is CASSQHGTGGYEQYF. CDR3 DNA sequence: TGCGCCAGCAGCCAACACGGGACAGGGGGCTACGAGCAGTACTTC.

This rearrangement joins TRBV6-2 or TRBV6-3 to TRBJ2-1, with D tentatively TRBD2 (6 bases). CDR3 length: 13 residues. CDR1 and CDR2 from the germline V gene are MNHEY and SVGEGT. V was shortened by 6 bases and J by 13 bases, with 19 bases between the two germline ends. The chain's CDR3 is CASSPQTRSRQFF. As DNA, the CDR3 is TGTGCCAGCAGCCCTCAGACTAGGAGTCGTCAGTTCTTC.

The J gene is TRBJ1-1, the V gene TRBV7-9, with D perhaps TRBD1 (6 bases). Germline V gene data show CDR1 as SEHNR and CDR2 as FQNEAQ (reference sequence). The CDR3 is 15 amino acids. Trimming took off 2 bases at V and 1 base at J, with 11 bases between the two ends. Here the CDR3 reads CASSLRTGTNTEAFF. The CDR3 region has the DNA TGTGCCAGCAGCTTAAGAACAGGGACGAACACTGAAGCTTTCTTT.

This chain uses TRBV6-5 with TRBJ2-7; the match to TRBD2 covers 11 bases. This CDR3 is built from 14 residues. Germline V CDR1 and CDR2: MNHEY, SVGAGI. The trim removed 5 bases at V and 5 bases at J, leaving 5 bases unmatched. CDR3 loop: CASSLTSGSHEQYF. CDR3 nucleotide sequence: TGTGCCAGCAGTCTAACTAGCGGGAGCCACGAGCAGTACTTC.

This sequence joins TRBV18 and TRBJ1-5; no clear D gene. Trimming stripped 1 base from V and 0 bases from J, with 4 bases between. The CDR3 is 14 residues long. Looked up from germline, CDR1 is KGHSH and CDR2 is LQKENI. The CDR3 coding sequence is TGTGCCAGCTCACCACTCGGTAGCAATCAGCCCCAGCATTTT. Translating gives CASSPLGSNQPQHF.

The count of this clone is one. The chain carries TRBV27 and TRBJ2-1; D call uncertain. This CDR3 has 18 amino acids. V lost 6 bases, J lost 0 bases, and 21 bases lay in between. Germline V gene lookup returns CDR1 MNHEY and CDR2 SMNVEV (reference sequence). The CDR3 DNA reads TGTGCCAGCAGAATTCAAACTGTAGACATAAACTCCTACAATGAGCAGTTCTTC. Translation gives CASRIQTVDINSYNEQFF.

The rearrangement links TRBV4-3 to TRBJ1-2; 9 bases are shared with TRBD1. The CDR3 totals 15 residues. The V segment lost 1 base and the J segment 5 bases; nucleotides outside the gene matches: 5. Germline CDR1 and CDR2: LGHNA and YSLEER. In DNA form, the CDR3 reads TGCGCCAGCAGCCAAGCCGGGACAGGGCCATATGGCTACACCTTC. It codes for CASSQAGTGPYGYTF.

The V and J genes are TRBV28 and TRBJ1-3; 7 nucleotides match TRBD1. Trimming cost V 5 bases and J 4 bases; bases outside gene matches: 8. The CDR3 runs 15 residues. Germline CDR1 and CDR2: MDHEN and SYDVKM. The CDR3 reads CASSGLGTDGNTIYF. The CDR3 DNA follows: TGTGCCAGCAGTGGTCTAGGGACAGACGGAAACACCATATATTTT.

The CDR3 is CASSRTGGNQPQHF. The CDR3 coding sequence is TGTGCCAGCAGCCGGACAGGGGGTAACCAGCCCCAGCATTTT. The chain carries TRBV2 and TRBJ1-5; TRBD1 matches at 10 bases. Germline assignment: CDR1 SNHLY and CDR2 FYNNEI. There are 14 residues in the CDR3. With 6 bases clipped from V and 7 bases from J, the junction kept 6 bases outside the gene matches.

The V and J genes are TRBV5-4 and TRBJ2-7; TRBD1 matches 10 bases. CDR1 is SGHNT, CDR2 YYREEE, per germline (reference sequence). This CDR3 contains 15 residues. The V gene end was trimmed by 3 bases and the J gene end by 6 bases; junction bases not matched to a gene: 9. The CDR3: CASSSTGTGDVEQYF. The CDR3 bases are TGTGCCAGCAGCTCGACCGGGACAGGGGATGTCGAGCAGTACTTC.

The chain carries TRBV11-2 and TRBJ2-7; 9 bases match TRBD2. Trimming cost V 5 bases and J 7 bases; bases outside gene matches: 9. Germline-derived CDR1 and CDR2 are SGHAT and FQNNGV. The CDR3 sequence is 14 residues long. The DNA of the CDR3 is TGTGCCAGCAGCCGTATAGCGGGAGTTTATGAGCAGTACTTC. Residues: CASSRIAGVYEQYF.

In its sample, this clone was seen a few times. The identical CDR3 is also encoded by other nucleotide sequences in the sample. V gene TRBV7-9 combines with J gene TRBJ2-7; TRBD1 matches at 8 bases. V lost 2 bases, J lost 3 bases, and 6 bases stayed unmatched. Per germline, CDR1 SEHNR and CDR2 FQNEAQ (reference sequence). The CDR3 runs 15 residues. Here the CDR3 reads CASSLPLGQVYEQYF. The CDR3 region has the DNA TGTGCCAGCAGCTTACCCCTGGGACAGGTCTACGAGCAGTACTTC.

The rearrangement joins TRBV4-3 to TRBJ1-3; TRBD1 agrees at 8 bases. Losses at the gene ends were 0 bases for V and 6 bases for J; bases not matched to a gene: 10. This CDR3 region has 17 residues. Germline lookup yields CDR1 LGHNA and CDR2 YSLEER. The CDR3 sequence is CASSQDLDREEENTIYF. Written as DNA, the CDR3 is TGCGCCAGCAGCCAAGATCTGGACAGGGAGGAGGAAAACACCATATATTTT.

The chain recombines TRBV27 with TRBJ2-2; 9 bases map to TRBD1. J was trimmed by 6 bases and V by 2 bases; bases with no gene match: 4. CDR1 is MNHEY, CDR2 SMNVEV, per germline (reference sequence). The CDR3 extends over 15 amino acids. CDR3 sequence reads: CASSLRTGVAGELFF. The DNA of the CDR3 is TGTGCCAGCAGTTTACGGACAGGGGTGGCCGGGGAGCTGTTTTTT.

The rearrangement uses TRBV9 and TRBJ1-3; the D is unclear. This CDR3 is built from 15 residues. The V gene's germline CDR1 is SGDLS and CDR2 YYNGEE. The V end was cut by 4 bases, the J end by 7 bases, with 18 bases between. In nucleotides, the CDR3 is TGTGCCAGCAGCCCTGGGTCGCGGGCGCGGAACACCATATATTTT. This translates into CASSPGSRARNTIYF.

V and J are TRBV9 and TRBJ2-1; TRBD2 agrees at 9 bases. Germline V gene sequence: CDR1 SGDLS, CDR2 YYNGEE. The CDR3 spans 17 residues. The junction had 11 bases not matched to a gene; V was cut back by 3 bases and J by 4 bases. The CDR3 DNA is TGTGCCAGCAGCGCCCCCCCCCTTAGCGGGGGTTACAATGAGCAGTTCTTC. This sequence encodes CASSAPPLSGGYNEQFF.

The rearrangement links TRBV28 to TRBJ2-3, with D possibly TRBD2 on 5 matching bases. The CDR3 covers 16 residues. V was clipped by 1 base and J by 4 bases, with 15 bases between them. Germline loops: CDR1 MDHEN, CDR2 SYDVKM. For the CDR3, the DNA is TGTGCCAGCAGTTTATATGGGAGTACGCATGCAGATACGCAGTATTTT. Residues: CASSLYGSTHADTQYF.

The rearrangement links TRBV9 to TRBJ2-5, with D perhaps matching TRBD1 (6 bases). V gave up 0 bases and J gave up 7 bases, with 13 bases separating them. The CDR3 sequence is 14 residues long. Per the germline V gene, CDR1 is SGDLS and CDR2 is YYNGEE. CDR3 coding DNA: TGTGCCAGCAGCGTAGAAGGTACAGGGACGACCCAGTACTTC. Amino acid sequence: CASSVEGTGTTQYF.

The DNA of the CDR3 is TGTGCCAGCAGCCTTCAGACAGGGCCCCGGGAGCAGTACTTC. Protein product: CASSLQTGPREQYF. This chain joins TRBV7-8 and TRBJ2-7; 7 bases agree with TRBD1. This CDR3 has 14 amino acids. Trimming cost V 5 bases and J 7 bases; bases outside gene matches: 11. Germline lookup yields CDR1 SGHVS and CDR2 FQNEAQ.

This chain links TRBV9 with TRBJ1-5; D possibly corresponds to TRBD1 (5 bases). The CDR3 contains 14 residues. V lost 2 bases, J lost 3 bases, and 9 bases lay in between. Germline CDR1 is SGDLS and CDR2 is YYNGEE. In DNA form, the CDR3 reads TGTGCCAGCAGCGTGGGGGGGGTCAATCAGCCCCAGCATTTT. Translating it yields CASSVGGVNQPQHF.

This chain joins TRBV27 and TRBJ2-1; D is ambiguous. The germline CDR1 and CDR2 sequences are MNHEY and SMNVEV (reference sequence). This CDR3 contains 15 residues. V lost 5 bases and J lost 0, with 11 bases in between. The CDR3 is CASSPLRPSYNEQFF. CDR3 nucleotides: TGTGCCAGCAGTCCCTTGCGCCCCTCCTACAATGAGCAGTTCTTC.

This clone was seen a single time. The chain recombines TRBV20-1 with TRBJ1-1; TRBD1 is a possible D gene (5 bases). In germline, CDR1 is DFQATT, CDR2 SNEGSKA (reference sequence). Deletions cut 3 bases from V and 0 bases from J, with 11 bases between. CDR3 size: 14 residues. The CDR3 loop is CSASSPGLNTEAFF. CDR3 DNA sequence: TGCAGTGCTAGTTCTCCAGGGTTGAACACTGAAGCTTTCTTT.